One sample yielded the 20 T cell receptor beta chains listed below, sequenced in a study of blood T cell repertoires in COVID-19. TCRdb keeps only in-frame clones here, not all; method: immunoSEQ multiplex PCR. The sample includes some 63,000 clones, 75% to 85% of them seen just once. Sequenced material: peripheral blood. The receptors come from a human donor in a cohort sampled during active COVID-19.

This rearrangement joins TRBV18 to TRBJ1-5; D is perhaps TRBD1 (6 bases). The CDR3 loop spans 16 amino acids. Trimming left V 3 bases short and J 4 bases short, with 16 bases between. Germline CDR1 reads KGHSH; CDR2 reads LQKENI. The DNA for the CDR3 is TGTGCCAGCTCACCGTCGGGGGGCCTTTCTAATCAGCCCCAGCATTTT. Protein sequence: CASSPSGGLSNQPQHF. Together with reference TRBV18 and TRBJ1-5, the CDR3 gives the full variable domain: NAGVMQNPRHLVRRRGQEARLRCSPMKGHSHVYWYRQLPEEGLKFMVYLQKENIIDESGMPKERFSAEFPKEGPSILRIQQVVRGDSAAYFCASSPSGGLSNQPQHFGDGTRLSIL.

The chain carries TRBV7-6 and TRBJ2-3, with TRBD2 identical over 7 bases. The CDR3 has 16 amino acids. Germline CDR1 and CDR2: SGHVS and FNYEAQ. After removal of 5 bases from V and 2 bases from J, the junction contained 10 bases not matched to a gene. CDR3 DNA: TGTGCCAGCAGCCCACTGGCGGGAGACTACACAGATACGCAGTATTTT. Amino acid sequence: CASSPLAGDYTDTQYF.

The chain has TRBV19 and TRBJ1-6; D is uncertain. Germline V gives CDR1 LNHDA, CDR2 SQIVND (reference sequence). V lost 3 bases to trimming and J lost 9 bases, with 15 bases between them. The CDR3 loop spans 15 amino acids. The CDR3 nucleotides are TGTGCCAGTAGTATTAATTACGACCTAGGTTCACCCCTCCACTTT. Translating it yields CASSINYDLGSPLHF.

This rearrangement joins TRBV11-2 to TRBJ2-3, with a weak D call TRBD2 (5 bases). The germline CDR1 and CDR2 sequences are SGHAT and FQNNGV. V gave up 5 bases and J gave up 1 base, with 13 bases separating them. This CDR3 contains 15 residues. The CDR3 protein is CASSPYLRGTDTQYF. The CDR3 coding sequence is TGTGCCAGCAGCCCCTACCTGCGGGGCACAGATACGCAGTATTTT.

This chain connects TRBV2 to TRBJ1-1; 7 bases line up with TRBD1. The V gene end was trimmed by 5 bases and the J gene end by 4 bases; junction bases not matched to a gene: 13. This CDR3 region has 16 residues. Germline lookup yields CDR1 SNHLY and CDR2 FYNNEI. CDR3 DNA sequence: TGTGCCAGCAGTCCGACAGGGAGAGAGTGGGGCACTGAAGCTTTCTTT. Translated, it gives CASSPTGREWGTEAFF.

V and J are TRBV7-8 and TRBJ1-1, with 11 nucleotides matching TRBD1. After removal of 1 base from V and 0 bases from J, the junction contained 1 base not matched to a gene. Germline loops: CDR1 SGHVS, CDR2 FQNEAQ. This CDR3 is built from 16 residues. The chain's CDR3 is CASSLGDRGLNTEAFF. The CDR3 region has the DNA TGTGCCAGCAGCTTAGGGGACAGGGGGTTGAACACTGAAGCTTTCTTT.

This clone was seen just once. Written as DNA, the CDR3 is TGTGCCAGCAGCTTAGGCACGGGGCGGGGTTCCTACAATGAGCAGTTCTTC. This encodes CASSLGTGRGSYNEQFF. The chain uses TRBV13 and TRBJ2-1; the D gene is possibly TRBD2 (6 bases). Germline V gene data show CDR1 as PRHDT and CDR2 as FYEKMQ (reference sequence). The V gene lost 0 bases and the J gene lost 1 base, with 13 bases spanning the gap. This CDR3 spans 17 amino acids.

A single count supports this clone. The rearrangement links TRBV5-1 to TRBJ2-1; TRBD2 aligns across 15 bases. J gave up 7 bases and V 5 bases, and 7 bases lay outside the gene matches. CDR1 is SGHRS, CDR2 YFSETQ, per germline. CDR3 length: 16 amino acids. This CDR3 reads CASRVGTSGGRNEQFF. For the CDR3, the DNA is TGCGCCAGCAGAGTGGGGACTAGCGGGGGGAGGAATGAGCAGTTCTTC.

The table lists this clone with a count of one. The CDR3 DNA reads as TGCGCCAGCAGCTCCGGGGCGGGGGGCCTCACAGATACGCAGTATTTT. Protein product: CASSSGAGGLTDTQYF. The gene calls are TRBV5-1 and TRBJ2-3; TRBD2 matches at 8 bases. Germline V gene data show CDR1 as SGHRS and CDR2 as YFSETQ. The V and J ends lost 3 bases and 2 bases, in that order; junction bases with no gene match: 8. CDR3 length: 16 residues.

The chain carries TRBV7-2 and TRBJ2-5, with TRBD1 matching 10 bases. Germline CDR1 and CDR2: SGHTA and FQGNSA. The CDR3 sequence is 15 residues long. The V gene end was trimmed by 2 bases and the J gene end by 4 bases; junction bases not matched to a gene: 4. The DNA of the CDR3 is TGTGCCAGCAGCTTATGGACAGGGGGTCTAGAGACCCAGTACTTC. Its translation: CASSLWTGGLETQYF.

The rearrangement joins TRBV7-2 to TRBJ1-2; weak D call: TRBD1 (5 bases). V lost 5 bases and J 5 bases, leaving 18 bases between the germline ends. The V gene's germline CDR1 is SGHTA and CDR2 FQGNSA. The CDR3 is 15 amino acids. The CDR3 bases are TGTGCCAGCAGCGCCGGGGGGGGAGAGGTATATGGCTACACCTTC. Translating gives CASSAGGGEVYGYTF.

This clone was seen a few times. This CDR3 is CASSPGAGSPGANVLTF. In DNA, the CDR3 is TGTGCCAGCTCACCGGGGGCAGGGTCCCCTGGGGCCAACGTCCTGACTTTC. The chain links TRBV18 to TRBJ2-6, with a possible D match to TRBD1 (6 bases). V lost 3 bases, J lost 2 bases, and 14 bases lay in between. Germline CDR1 KGHSH, CDR2 LQKENI. CDR3 size: 17 residues.

This clone was seen a few times. J is TRBJ1-6 and V is TRBV7-2, with TRBD1 identical over 9 bases. This CDR3 has 15 amino acids. The V gene end was trimmed by 1 base and the J gene end by 9 bases; junction bases not matched to a gene: 4. Germline V gives CDR1 SGHTA, CDR2 FQGNSA. Written as DNA, the CDR3 is TGTGCCAGCAGCTTAGAGTGGACAGGGGTTTCACCCCTCCACTTT. Translation gives CASSLEWTGVSPLHF.

V and J are TRBV28 and TRBJ2-7, with 8 bases matching TRBD1. V was pared by 1 base and J by 7 bases, with 6 bases of the junction left unmatched. CDR1 is MDHEN and CDR2 is SYDVKM in the germline V gene. The CDR3 is made up of 14 amino acids. CDR3 residues: CASSLSQGAGEQYF. The CDR3 region has the DNA TGTGCCAGCAGTTTATCCCAGGGGGCGGGGGAGCAGTACTTC.

The J gene is TRBJ2-3, the V gene TRBV4-1, with 9 bases aligning to TRBD2. The CDR3 is 16 amino acids. The V gene's germline CDR1 is MGHRA and CDR2 YSYEKL. The V gene end was trimmed by 0 bases and the J gene end by 7 bases; junction bases not matched to a gene: 8. CDR3 residues: CASSQDVSSGANTQYF. In DNA form, the CDR3 reads TGCGCCAGCAGCCAAGATGTGTCTAGCGGGGCGAATACGCAGTATTTT.

The CDR3 sequence is CASSYPRGSPNEAFF. DNA for the CDR3: TGTGCCAGCAGTTACCCAAGGGGGAGCCCAAATGAAGCTTTCTTT. The chain links TRBV6-2 or TRBV6-3 to TRBJ1-1; weak D call: TRBD1 (6 bases). The CDR3 has 15 residues. Germline loops: CDR1 MNHEY, CDR2 SVGEGT. The V end lost 2 bases, the J end lost 7 bases, and 17 bases lay between the germline ends.

The chain employs TRBV6-2 or TRBV6-3 and TRBJ2-1; D is undetermined. Germline values: CDR1 MNHEY, CDR2 SVGEGT. Trimming took 0 bases from V and 12 from J, leaving 6 bases between them. The CDR3 contains 11 residues. In DNA form, the CDR3 reads TGTGCCAGCAGTTACTCCACTTGGCAGTTCTTC. This encodes CASSYSTWQFF.

This clone was seen only once. The chain links TRBV10-1 to TRBJ1-2; 8 positions match TRBD1. The V gene's germline CDR1 is WNHNN and CDR2 SYGVQD (reference sequence). This CDR3 has 14 amino acids. The ends lost 6 bases at V and 0 bases at J; junction bases unmatched: 3. In DNA form, the CDR3 reads TGCGCCAGCAGCCCGGGACAGGCTAACTATGGCTACACCTTC. The encoded protein is CASSPGQANYGYTF.

V and J are TRBV4-1 and TRBJ1-2; 10 nucleotides agree with TRBD1. Germline loops: CDR1 MGHRA, CDR2 YSYEKL. J gave up 4 bases and V 1 base, and 9 bases lay outside the gene matches. This CDR3 is 17 amino acids long. CDR3 sequence reads: CASSQGLRTGGSYGYTF. The CDR3 nucleotides are TGCGCCAGCAGCCAAGGGCTCAGGACAGGGGGTAGCTATGGCTACACCTTC.

The table lists this clone with a count of one. This chain's CDR3 is CASSLGGSQPQHF. DNA of the CDR3: TGTGCCAGCAGTTTAGGAGGAAGTCAGCCCCAGCATTTT. The rearrangement uses TRBV12-3 or TRBV12-4 and TRBJ1-5; no clear D gene. There are 13 residues in the CDR3. Trimming stripped 1 base from V and 6 bases from J, with 7 bases between.